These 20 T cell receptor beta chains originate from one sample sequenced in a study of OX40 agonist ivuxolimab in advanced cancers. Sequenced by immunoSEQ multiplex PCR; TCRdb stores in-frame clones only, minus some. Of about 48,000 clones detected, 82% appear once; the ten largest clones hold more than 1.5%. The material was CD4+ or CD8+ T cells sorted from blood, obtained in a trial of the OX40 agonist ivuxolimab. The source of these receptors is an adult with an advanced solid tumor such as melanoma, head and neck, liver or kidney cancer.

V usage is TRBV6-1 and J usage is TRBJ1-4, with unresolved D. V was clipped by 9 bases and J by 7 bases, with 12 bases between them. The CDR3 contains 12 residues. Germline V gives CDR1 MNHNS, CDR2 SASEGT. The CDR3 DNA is TGTGCCAGTGGGATCGAGGGTGAAAAACTGTTTTTT. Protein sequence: CASGIEGEKLFF.

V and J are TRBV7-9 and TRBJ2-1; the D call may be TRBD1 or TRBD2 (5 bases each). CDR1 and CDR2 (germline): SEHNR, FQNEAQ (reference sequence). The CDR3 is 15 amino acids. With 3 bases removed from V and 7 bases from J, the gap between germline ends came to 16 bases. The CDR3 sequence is CASSFRDLSKNEQFF. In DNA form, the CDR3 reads TGTGCCAGCAGCTTTCGGGACCTCTCCAAGAATGAGCAGTTCTTC.

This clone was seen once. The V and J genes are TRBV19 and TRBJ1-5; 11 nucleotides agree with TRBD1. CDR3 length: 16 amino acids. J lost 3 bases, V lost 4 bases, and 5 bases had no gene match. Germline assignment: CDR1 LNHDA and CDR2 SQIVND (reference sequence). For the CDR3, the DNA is TGTGCCAGTAGTACCCGGGACAGGGGGTACAATCAGCCCCAGCATTTT. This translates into CASSTRDRGYNQPQHF.

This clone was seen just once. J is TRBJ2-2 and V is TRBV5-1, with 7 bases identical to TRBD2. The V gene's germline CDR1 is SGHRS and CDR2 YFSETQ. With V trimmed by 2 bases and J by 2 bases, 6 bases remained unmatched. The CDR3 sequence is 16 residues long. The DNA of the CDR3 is TGCGCCAGCAGCTTTCGGAGCGGGGAAAACACCGGGGAGCTGTTTTTT. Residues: CASSFRSGENTGELFF.

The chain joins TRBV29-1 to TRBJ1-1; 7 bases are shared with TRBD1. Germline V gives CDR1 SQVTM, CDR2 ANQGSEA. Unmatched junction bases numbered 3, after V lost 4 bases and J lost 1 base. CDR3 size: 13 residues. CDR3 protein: CSVGRGRNTEAFF. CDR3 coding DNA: TGCAGCGTTGGGAGGGGGCGGAACACTGAAGCTTTCTTT.

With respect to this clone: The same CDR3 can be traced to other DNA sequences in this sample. The CDR3 loop is CASSPDPGGTEAFF. DNA for the CDR3: TGTGCCAGCAGCCCGGACCCGGGGGGGACTGAAGCTTTCTTT. The rearrangement uses TRBV7-6 and TRBJ1-1; tentative D call: TRBD1 (5 bases). V was pared by 5 bases and J by 5 bases, with 15 bases between. This CDR3 contains 14 residues. Germline V gene sequence: CDR1 SGHVS, CDR2 FNYEAQ.

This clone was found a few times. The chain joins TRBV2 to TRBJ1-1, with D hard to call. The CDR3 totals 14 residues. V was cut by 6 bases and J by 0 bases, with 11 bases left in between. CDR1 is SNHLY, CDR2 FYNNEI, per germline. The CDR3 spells CASRRDFMNTEAFF. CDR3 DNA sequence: TGTGCCAGCAGACGGGATTTTATGAACACTGAAGCTTTCTTT.

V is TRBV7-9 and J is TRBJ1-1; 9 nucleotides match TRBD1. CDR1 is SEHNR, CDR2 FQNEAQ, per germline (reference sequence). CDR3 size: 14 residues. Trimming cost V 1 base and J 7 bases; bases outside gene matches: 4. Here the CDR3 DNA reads TGTGCCAGCAGCTTAGATACAGGGGGCGGTGAAGCTTTCTTT. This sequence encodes CASSLDTGGGEAFF.

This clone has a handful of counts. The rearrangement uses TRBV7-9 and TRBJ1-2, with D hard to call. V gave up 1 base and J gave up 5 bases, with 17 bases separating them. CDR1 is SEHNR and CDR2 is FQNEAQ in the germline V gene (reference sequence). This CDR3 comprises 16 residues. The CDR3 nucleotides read TGTGCCAGCAGCTTAGACTCTTATCCTCGGCGGTATGGCTACACCTTC. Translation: CASSLDSYPRRYGYTF.

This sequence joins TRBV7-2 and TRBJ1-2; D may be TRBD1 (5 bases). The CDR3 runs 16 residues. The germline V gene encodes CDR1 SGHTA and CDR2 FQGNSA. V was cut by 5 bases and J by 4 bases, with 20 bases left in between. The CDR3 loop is CASSPSRVRGAYGYTF. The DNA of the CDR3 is TGTGCCAGCAGCCCGAGCCGCGTACGGGGCGCCTATGGCTACACCTTC.

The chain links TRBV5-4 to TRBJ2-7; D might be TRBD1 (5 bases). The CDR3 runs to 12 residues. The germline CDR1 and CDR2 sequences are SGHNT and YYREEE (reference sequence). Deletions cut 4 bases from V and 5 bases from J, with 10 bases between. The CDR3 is CASSPDSHEQYF. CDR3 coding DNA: TGTGCCAGCAGCCCAGACAGTCACGAGCAGTACTTC.

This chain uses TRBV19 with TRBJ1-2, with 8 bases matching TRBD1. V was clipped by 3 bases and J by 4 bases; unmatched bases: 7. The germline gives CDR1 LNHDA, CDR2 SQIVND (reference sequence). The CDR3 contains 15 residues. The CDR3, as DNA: TGTGCCAGTAGTATTCGAGGAGACAGGGGCTATGGCTACACCTTC. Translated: CASSIRGDRGYGYTF.

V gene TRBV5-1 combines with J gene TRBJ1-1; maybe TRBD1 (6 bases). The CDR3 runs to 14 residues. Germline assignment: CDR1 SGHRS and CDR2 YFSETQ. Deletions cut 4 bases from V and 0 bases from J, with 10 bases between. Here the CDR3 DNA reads TGCGCCAGCAGCCCGGGACATTTGAACACTGAAGCTTTCTTT. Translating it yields CASSPGHLNTEAFF.

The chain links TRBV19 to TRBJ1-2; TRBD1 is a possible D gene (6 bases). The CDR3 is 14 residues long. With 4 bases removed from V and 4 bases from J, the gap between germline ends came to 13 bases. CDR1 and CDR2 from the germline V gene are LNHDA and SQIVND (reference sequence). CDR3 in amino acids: CASSTFDRFYGYTF. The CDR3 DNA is TGTGCCAGTAGTACTTTCGACAGGTTCTATGGCTACACCTTC.

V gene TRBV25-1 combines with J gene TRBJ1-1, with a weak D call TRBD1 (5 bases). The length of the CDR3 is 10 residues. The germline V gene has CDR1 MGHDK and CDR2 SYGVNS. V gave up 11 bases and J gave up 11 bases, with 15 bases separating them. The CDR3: CALTWGGAFF. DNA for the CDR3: TGTGCCCTCACCTGGGGGGGGGCTTTCTTT.

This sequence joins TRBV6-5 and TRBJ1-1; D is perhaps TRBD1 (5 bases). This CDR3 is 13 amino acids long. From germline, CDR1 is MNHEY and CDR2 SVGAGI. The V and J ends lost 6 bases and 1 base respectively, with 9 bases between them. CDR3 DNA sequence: TGTGCCAGCAGACGTCAGGGGAACACTGAAGCTTTCTTT. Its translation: CASRRQGNTEAFF.

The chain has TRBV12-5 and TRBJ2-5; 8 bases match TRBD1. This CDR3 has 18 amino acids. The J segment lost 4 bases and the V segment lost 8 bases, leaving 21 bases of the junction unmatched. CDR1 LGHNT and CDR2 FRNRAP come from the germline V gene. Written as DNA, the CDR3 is TGTGCTAGTCCCGGACTTAGGACAGGGCCCGTTTTCATAGAGACCCAGTACTTC. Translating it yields CASPGLRTGPVFIETQYF. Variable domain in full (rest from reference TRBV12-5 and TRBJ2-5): DARVTQTPRHKVTEMGQEVTMRCQPILGHNTVFWYRQTMMQGLELLAYFRNRAPLDDSGMPKDRFSAEMPDATLATLKIQPSEPRDSAVYFCASPGLRTGPVFIETQYFGPGTRLLVL.

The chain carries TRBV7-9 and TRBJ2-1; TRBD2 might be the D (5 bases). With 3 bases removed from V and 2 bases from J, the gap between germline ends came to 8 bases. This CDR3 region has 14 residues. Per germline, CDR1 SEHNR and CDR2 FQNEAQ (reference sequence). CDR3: CASSFGVTYNEQFF. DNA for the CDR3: TGTGCCAGCAGCTTCGGGGTTACCTACAATGAGCAGTTCTTC.

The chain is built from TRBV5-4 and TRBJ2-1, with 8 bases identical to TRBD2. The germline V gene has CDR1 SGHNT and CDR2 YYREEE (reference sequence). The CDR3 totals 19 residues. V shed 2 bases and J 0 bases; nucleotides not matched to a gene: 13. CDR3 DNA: TGTGCCAGCAGCTTAGCTGGGGGCGGGGGGAAAAGCTCCTACAATGAGCAGTTCTTC. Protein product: CASSLAGGGGKSSYNEQFF.

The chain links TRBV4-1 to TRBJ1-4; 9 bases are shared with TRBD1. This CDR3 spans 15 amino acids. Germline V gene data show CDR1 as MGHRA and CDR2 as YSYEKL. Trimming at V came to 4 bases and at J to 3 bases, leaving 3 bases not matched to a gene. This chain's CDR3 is CASSRTGGPNEKLFF. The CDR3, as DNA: TGCGCCAGCAGCCGAACAGGGGGCCCTAATGAAAAACTGTTTTTT.